The entry that follows covers one T cell receptor (beta chain) sequence. Its antigen is not known. Every bit of the isolated RNA underwent reverse transcription, so sequencing read expressed TCRB transcripts. TCRdb's copy holds only in-frame clones and misses some; the assay was immunoSEQ multiplex PCR. The sample shows under 400,000 clones, 13% to 15% of them seen only once. Blood was drawn once from each donor into heparinised tubes. The draws averaged roughly 120 mL. This sample is drawn from a study of beta chain features in type 1 diabetes. Study-level findings and limits: When VDJ junctions were examined, type 1 diabetes patients showed fewer insertions and more deletions. Because the template was cDNA, high-expressing cells might be over-represented.

This receptor was obtained from a man under 40 in good health. Sequencing was performed on central memory CD4+ T cells from blood.

The CDR3 region has the DNA TGTGCCAGCAGCCCTGATGGGACAGGGTACTATGGCTACACCTTC. As protein: CASSPDGTGYYGYTF. This sequence joins TRBV7-9 and TRBJ1-2, with 9 bases aligning to TRBD1. The CDR3 is 15 amino acids. Per germline, CDR1 SEHNR and CDR2 FQNEAQ (reference sequence). Germline trimming cut 5 bases from V and 3 bases from J; bases unmatched to any gene: 7.